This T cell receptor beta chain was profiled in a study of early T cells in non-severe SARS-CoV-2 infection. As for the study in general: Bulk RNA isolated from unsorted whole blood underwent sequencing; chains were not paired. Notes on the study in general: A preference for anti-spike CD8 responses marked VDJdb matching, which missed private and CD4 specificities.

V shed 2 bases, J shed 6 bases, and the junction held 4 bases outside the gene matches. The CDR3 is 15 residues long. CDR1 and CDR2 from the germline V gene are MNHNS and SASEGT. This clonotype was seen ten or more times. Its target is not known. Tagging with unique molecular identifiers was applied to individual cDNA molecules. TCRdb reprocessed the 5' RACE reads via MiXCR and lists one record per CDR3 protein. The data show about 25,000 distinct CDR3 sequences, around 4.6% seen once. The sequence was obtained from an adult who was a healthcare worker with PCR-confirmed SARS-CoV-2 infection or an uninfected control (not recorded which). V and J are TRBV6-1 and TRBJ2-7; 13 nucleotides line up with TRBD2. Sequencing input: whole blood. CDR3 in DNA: TGTGCCAGCAGTGAAAGGACTAGCGGGAGTTTCGAGCAGTACTTC. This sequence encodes CASSERTSGSFEQYF.